This T cell receptor (beta chain) was recovered during a study of human T cells and chemical hapten exposure. Overall study findings and caveats: Donors' alopecia may make their immune response differ from healthy people's. TCRs exceeding 1 in 1000 frequency stayed unchanged with DPC sensitization. Large CDR3 similarity clusters arose significantly more often from expanded TCRs than from controls.

The CDR3 length is 15 residues. Trimming left V 2 bases short and J 0 bases short, with 9 bases between. Germline CDR1 and CDR2: LGHNA and YSLEER. TCRdb itself ran the RACE reads through MiXCR, one entry per CDR3 protein. The sample has 120,000 or so distinct CDR3 sequences; less than 15% are singletons. This clonotype was detected only a few times. Its antigen is still unknown. Time point denoted: pre-sensitization, week 0. The sample's treatment: therapeutic diphenylcyclopropenone sensitization with weekly scalp DPC. This receptor was identified in a young woman with alopecia areata. Some clones in this sample may be carry-over from other donors' samples. This chain links TRBV4-3 with TRBJ2-3; the D is unclear. Sequencing used whole blood, obtained in connection with sensitization to the hapten diphenylcyclopropenone (DPC). The CDR3 coding sequence is TGCGCCAGCAGCCAAATCAAGACTAGCACAGATACGCAGTATTTT. Amino acid sequence: CASSQIKTSTDTQYF.